The T cell receptor (beta chain) described here comes from a study of graft-versus-host responses after intestinal transplantation. Study details: Anti-thymocyte globulin served as induction for all recipients, who then took tacrolimus and steroids for about 3 years. Study-wide points: After transplant, early declines in HvG clones were associated with peak levels of circulating GvH clones. Researchers found GvH clones in recipient marrow, and some showed up first in ileum or blood.

Trimming left V 3 bases short and J 3 bases short, with 9 bases between. In germline, CDR1 is SGDLS, CDR2 YYNGEE. CDR3 size: 13 residues. Comments on this clone: Its antigen is not identified.

The protocol was immunoSEQ multiplex PCR, while the TCRdb copy is restricted to in-frame clones and leaves out a portion. The sample lists almost 70,000 clones, roughly 92% occurring once. Each post-transplant marrow sample came from the posterior iliac crest or another site. The source was bone marrow, collected less than 750 days after intestinal transplantation. J is TRBJ1-2 and V is TRBV9; the D gene is possibly TRBD1 (6 bases). The clonotype originates from a human patient who received an intestinal transplant, so some T cells may come from the graft donor. CDR3 DNA: TGTGCCAGCAGCGAGGGGGATGACTATGGCTACACCTTC. Translating gives CASSEGDDYGYTF.